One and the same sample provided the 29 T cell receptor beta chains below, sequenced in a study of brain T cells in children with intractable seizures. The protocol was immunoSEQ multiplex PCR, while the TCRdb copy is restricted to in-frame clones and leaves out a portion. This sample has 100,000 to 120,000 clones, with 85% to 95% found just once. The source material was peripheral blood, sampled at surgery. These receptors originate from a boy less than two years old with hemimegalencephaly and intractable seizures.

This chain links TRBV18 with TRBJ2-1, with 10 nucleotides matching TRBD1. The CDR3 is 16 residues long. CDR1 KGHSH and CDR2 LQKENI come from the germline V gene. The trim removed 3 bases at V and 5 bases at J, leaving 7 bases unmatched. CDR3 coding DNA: TGTGCCAGCTCACCGCTCGGGACAGGGGTCCACAATGAGCAGTTCTTC. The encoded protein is CASSPLGTGVHNEQFF.

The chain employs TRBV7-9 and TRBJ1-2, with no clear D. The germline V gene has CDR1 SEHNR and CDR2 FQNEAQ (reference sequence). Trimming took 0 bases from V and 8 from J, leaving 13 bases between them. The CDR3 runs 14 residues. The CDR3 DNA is TGTGCCAGCAGCTTAGCCGGCGTCCCAGAAGGCTACACCTTC. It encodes CASSLAGVPEGYTF.

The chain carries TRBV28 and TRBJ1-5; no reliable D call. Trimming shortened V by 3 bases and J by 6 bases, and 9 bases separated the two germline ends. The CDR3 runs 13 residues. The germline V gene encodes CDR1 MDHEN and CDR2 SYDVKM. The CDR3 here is CASSFGGGQPQHF. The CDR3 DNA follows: TGTGCCAGCAGTTTCGGTGGAGGTCAGCCCCAGCATTTT.

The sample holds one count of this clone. This chain's CDR3 is CASSQIPSLGAIQYF. In nucleotides, the CDR3 is TGTGCCAGCAGCCAGATCCCTAGTTTGGGGGCCATTCAGTACTTC. V usage is TRBV3-1 (or the pseudogene TRBV3-2) and J usage is TRBJ2-4; D perhaps matches TRBD1 (6 bases). Germline V CDR1 and CDR2: LGHDT, YNNKEL (reference sequence). The length of the CDR3 is 15 residues. Trimming pared 3 bases from V and 9 bases from J, leaving 18 bases between.

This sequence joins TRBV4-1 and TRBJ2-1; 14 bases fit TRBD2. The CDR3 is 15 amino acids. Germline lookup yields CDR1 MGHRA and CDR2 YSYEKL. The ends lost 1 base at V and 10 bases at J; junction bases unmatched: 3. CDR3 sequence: CASSQGLAGGGEQFF. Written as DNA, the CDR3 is TGCGCCAGCAGCCAAGGACTAGCGGGAGGGGGGGAGCAGTTCTTC.

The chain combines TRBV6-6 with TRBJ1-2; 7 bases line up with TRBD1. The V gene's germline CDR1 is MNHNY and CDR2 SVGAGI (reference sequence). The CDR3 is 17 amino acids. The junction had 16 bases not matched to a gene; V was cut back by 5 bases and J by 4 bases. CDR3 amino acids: CASSPQRGLYPFYGYTF. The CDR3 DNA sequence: TGTGCCAGCAGTCCCCAAAGGGGGCTATATCCTTTCTATGGCTACACCTTC.

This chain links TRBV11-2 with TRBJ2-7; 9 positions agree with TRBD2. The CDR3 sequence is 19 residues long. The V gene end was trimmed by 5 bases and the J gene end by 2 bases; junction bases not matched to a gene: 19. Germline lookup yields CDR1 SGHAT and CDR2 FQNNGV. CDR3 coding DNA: TGTGCCAGCAGCCCCCGGGGGGCGAGCGGGAGGCCGTATGCCTACGAGCAGTACTTC. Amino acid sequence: CASSPRGASGRPYAYEQYF.

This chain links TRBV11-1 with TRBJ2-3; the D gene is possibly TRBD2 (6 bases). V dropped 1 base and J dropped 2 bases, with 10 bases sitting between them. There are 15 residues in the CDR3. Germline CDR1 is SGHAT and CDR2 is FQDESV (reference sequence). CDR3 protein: CASSLDGGYTDTQYF. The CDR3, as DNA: TGTGCCAGCAGCTTAGATGGGGGGTACACAGATACGCAGTATTTT.

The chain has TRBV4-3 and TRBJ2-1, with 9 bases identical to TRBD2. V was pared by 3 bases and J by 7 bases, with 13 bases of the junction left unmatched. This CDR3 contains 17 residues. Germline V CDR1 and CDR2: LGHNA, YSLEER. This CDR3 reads CASSQVRVLAGQNEQFF. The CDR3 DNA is TGCGCCAGCAGCCAGGTTAGAGTCCTAGCGGGACAGAATGAGCAGTTCTTC.

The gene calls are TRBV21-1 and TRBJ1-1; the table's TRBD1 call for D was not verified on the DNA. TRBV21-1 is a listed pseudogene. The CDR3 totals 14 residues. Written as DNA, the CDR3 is TGTGCCAGCAGCAGACCCGGGACAGGGGGAAAAGCTTTCTTT. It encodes CASSRPGTGGKAFF.

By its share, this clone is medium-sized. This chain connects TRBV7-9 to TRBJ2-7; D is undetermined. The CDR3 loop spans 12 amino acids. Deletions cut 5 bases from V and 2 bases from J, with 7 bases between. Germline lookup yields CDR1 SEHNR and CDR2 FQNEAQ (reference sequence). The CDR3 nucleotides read TGTGCCAGCAGCCCATGGACCTACGAGCAGTACTTC. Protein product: CASSPWTYEQYF.

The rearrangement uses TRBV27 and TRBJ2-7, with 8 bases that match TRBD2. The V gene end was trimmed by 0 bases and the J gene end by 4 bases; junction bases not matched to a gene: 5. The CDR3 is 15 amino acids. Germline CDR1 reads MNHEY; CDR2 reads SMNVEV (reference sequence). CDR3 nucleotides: TGTGCCAGCAGTTTATCATCGGGAGGGAGGTACGAGCAGTACTTC. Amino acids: CASSLSSGGRYEQYF.

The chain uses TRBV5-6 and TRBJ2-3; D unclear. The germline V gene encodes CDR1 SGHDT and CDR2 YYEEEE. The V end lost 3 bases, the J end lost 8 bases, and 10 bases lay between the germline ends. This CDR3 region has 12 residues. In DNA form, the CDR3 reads TGTGCCAGCAGCTCGCCAGTCATTACGCAGTATTTT. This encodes CASSSPVITQYF.

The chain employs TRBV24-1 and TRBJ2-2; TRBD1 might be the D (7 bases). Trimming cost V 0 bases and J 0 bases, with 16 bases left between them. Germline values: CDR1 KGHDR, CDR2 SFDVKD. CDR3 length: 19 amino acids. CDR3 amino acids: CATSDLRGRTGTNTGELFF. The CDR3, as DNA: TGTGCCACCAGTGATTTGAGGGGGAGGACAGGTACGAACACCGGGGAGCTGTTTTTT.

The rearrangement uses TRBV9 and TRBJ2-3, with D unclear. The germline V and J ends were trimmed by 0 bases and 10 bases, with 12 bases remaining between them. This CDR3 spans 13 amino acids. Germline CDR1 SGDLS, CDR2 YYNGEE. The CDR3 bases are TGTGCCAGCAGCGTAGGTCCCTTCCGTTCGCAGTATTTT. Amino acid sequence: CASSVGPFRSQYF.

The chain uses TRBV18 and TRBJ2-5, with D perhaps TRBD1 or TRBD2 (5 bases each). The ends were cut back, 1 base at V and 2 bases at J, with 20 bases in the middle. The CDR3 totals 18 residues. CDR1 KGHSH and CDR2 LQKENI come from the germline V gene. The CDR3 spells CASSPLLGTSGRQETQYF. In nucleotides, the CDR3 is TGTGCCAGCTCACCACTACTTGGGACCTCGGGTAGGCAAGAGACCCAGTACTTC.

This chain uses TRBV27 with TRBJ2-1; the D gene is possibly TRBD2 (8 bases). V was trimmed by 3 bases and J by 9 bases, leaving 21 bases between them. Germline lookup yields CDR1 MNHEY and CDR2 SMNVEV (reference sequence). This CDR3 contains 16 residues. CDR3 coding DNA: TGTGCCAGCAGTTTCCAACAGCGGGAGAGGGGGCGTGAGCAGTTCTTC. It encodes CASSFQQRERGREQFF.

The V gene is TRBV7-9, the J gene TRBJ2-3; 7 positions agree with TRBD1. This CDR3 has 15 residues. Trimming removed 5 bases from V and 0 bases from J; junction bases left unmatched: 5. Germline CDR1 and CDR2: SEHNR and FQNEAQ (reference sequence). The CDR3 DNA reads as TGTGCCAGCAGCCCCACAGGGGTAAGCACAGATACGCAGTATTTT. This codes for CASSPTGVSTDTQYF.

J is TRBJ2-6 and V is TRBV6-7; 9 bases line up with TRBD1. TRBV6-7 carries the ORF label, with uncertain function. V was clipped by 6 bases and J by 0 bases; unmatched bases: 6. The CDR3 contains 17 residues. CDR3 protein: CASRPGQGISGANVLTF. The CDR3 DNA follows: TGTGCCAGCAGACCGGGACAGGGAATCTCTGGGGCCAACGTCCTGACTTTC.

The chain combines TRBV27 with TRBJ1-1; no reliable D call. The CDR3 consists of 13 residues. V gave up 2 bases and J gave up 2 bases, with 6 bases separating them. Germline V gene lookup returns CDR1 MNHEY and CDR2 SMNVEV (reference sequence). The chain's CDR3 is CASSLTGNTEAFF. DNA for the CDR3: TGTGCCAGCAGTTTAACGGGCAACACTGAAGCTTTCTTT.

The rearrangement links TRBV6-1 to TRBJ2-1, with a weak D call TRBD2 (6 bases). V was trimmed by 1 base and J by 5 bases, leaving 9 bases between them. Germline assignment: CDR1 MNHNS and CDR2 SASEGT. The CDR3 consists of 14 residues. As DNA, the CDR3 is TGTGCCAGCAGTGAAGTAAAGCGGGACAATGAGCAGTTCTTC. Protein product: CASSEVKRDNEQFF.

CDR3 loop: CATFAGLQYEQYF. The CDR3 region has the DNA TGTGCCACCTTTGCGGGACTACAGTACGAGCAGTACTTC. The chain has TRBV24-1 and TRBJ2-7, with 7 bases fitting TRBD2. This CDR3 has 13 residues. The J segment lost 4 bases and the V segment lost 9 bases, leaving 8 bases of the junction unmatched. Per the germline V gene, CDR1 is KGHDR and CDR2 is SFDVKD.

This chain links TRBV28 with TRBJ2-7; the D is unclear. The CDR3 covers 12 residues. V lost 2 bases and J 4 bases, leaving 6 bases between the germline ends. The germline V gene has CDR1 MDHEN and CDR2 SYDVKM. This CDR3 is CASSLRRYEQYF. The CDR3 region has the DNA TGTGCCAGCAGTTTAAGGCGATACGAGCAGTACTTC.

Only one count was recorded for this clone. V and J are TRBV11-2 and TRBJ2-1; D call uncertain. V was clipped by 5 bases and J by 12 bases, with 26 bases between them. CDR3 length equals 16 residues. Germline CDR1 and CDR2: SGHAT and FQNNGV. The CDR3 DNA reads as TGTGCCAGCAGCCTCCCCGACTGGCGGTCCCTACATGGGCAGTTCTTC. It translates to CASSLPDWRSLHGQFF.

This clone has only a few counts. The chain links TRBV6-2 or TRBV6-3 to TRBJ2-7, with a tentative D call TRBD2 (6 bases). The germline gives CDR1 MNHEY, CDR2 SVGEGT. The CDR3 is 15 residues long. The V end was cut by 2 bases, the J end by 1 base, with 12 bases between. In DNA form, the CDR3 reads TGTGCCAGCAGTTACGGGGGGAGCATGTCCTACGAGCAGTACTTC. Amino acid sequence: CASSYGGSMSYEQYF.

In DNA, the CDR3 is TGTGCCAGCAGACTAGCGGGAGGGCCATCAGATACGCAGTATTTT. This codes for CASRLAGGPSDTQYF. The V gene is TRBV7-2, the J gene TRBJ2-3, with 13 positions matching TRBD2. The CDR3 is 15 residues long. Trimming cost V 6 bases and J 4 bases; bases outside gene matches: 4. Germline V gene sequence: CDR1 SGHTA, CDR2 FQGNSA.

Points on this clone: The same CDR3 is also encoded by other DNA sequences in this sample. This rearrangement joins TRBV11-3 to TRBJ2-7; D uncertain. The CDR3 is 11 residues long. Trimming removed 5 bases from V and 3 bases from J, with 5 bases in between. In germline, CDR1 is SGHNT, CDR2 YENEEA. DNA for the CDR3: TGTGCCAGCAGCACGGACTACGAGCAGTACTTC. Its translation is CASSTDYEQYF.

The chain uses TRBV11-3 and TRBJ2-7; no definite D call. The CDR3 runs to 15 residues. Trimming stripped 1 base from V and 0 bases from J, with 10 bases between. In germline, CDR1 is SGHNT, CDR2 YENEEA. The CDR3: CASSLGGSSSYEQYF. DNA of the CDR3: TGTGCCAGCAGCTTAGGAGGATCCAGCTCCTACGAGCAGTACTTC.

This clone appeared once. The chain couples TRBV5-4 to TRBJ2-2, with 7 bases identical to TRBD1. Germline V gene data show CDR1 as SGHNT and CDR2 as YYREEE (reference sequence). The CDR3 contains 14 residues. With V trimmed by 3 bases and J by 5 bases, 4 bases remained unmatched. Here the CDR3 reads CASSSKQGTGELFF. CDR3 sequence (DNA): TGTGCCAGCAGCTCTAAACAGGGGACCGGGGAGCTGTTTTTT.